This TCR beta chain came from a study of cytomegalovirus exposure and HLA in healthy donors. Study details: Of the donors genotyped, a few hundred in all, 81% fell in the Caucasian-associated ancestry cluster.

Primers included in the PCR were 60 Vbeta and 13 Jbeta primers. Repertoires were generated with immunoSEQ multiplex PCR, while TCRdb's copy carries only in-frame clones and drops some. The table includes 75,000 to 80,000 clones, over 60% detected once. CDR1 SQVTM and CDR2 ANQGSEA come from the germline V gene. CDR3 length equals 15 residues. V shed 6 bases and J 1 base; nucleotides not matched to a gene: 8. The origin of this receptor is a male donor in good health and CMV-seronegative. The J gene is TRBJ2-7, the V gene TRBV29-1; 11 bases line up with TRBD2. Source material: PBMCs. The CDR3 protein is CSVRTSGYTSYEQYF. CDR3 nucleotide sequence: TGCAGCGTGAGGACTAGCGGGTACACATCCTACGAGCAGTACTTC.